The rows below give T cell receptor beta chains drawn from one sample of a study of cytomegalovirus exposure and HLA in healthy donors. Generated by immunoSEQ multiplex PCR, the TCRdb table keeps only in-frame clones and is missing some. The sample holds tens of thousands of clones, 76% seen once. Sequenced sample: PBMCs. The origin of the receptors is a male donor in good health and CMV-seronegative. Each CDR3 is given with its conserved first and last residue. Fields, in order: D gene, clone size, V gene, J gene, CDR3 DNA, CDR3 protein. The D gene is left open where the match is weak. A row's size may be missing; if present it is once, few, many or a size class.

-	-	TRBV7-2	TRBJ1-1	TGTGCCAGCAGATCCCGCGACCGGGGGGCGGTCACTGAAGCTTTCTTT	CASRSRDRGAVTEAFF
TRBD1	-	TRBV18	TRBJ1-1	TGTGCCAGCTCACTTGACAGGGACACTGAAGCTTTCTTT	CASSLDRDTEAFF
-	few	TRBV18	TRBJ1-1	TGTGCCAGCTCACGCCGACAGGCGAACACTGAAGCTTTCTTT	CASSRRQANTEAFF
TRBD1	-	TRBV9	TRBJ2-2	TGTGCCAGCAGCGCGACAGGGTCGGGCACCGGGGAGCTGTTTTTT	CASSATGSGTGELFF
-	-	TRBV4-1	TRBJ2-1	TGCGCCAGCAGCCAAGATACCCAGGGGTTTGATGAGCAGTTCTTC	CASSQDTQGFDEQFF
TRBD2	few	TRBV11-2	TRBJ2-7	TGTGCCAGCAGCTCGGGACTAGCCTACGAGCAGTACTTC	CASSSGLAYEQYF
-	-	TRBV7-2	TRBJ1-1	TGTGCCAGCAGCTTAGAGAACAGAATTGTCGTTTCGTGGAACACTGAAGCTTTCTTT	CASSLENRIVVSWNTEAFF
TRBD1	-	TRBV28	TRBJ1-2	TGTGCCAGCAGTTTTAGGGGGACAGGCCTCCTCTATGGCTACACCTTC	CASSFRGTGLLYGYTF
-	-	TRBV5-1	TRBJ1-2	TGCGCCAGCAGCTTGACAGGGACTAACTATGGCTACACCTTC	CASSLTGTNYGYTF
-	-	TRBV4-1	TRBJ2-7	TGCGCCAGCAGCCAAACCTTAGACAACTACGAGCAGTACTTC	CASSQTLDNYEQYF
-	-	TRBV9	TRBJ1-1	TGTGCCAGCAGCGTAGGGTTCGGGAACACTGAAGCTTTCTTT	CASSVGFGNTEAFF
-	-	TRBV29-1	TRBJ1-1	TGCAGCGTTGGGGGAGTAAGAACTGAAGCTTTCTTT	CSVGGVRTEAFF
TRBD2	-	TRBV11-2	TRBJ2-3	TGTGCCAGCAGCCCAGCCGTAGCGGGGGGCACAGATACGCAGTATTTT	CASSPAVAGGTDTQYF
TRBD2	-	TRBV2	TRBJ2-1	TGTGCCATACCCAGACTAGCGAAGTTTACAAATGAGCAGTTCTTC	CAIPRLAKFTNEQFF
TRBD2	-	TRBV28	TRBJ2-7	TGTGCCAGCAGTTTAGCGGGAGTAGGCGAGCAGTACTTC	CASSLAGVGEQYF
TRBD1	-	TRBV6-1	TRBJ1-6	TGTGCCAGCAGTTCTACAGGGGGCAATTCACCCCTCCACTTT	CASSSTGGNSPLHF
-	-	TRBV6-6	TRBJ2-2	TGTGCCTCAGGGACCGGGGAGCTGTTTTTT	CASGTGELFF
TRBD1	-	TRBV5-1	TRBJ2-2	TGCGCCAGCAGCTCGACAGGGGTGACCGGGGAGCTGTTTTTT	CASSSTGVTGELFF
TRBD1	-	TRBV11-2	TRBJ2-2	TGTGCCAGCAGTCGACAGGGGGCGTTCGGGGAGCTGTTTTTT	CASSRQGAFGELFF
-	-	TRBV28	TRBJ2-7	TGTGCCAGCAGAGGAGGGATAGCGTACGAGCAGTACTTC	CASRGGIAYEQYF
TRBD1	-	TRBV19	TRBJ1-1	TGTGCCAGTATGGGACAGGGTTGGGCTGAAGCTTTCTTT	CASMGQGWAEAFF
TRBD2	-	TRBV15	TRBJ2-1	TGTGCCACCAGCAGGGGCGGGGAGGGGTTCTACAATGAGCAGTTCTTC	CATSRGGEGFYNEQFF
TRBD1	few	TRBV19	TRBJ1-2	TGTGCCAGTCAACAGGGGAGGCATGGCTACACCTTC	CASQQGRHGYTF
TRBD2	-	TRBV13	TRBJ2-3	TGTGCCAGCAGCTTAGGGGCGGGGGGGCCCGGTAGGAGCACAGATACGCAGTATTTT	CASSLGAGGPGRSTDTQYF
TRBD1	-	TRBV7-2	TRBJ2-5	TGTGCCAGCAGCCGCAGCCAGGGGGCGGTAGGGGAGACCCAGTACTTC	CASSRSQGAVGETQYF
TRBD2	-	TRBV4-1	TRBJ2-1	TGCGCCAGCAGCCAAGAATCAGTAACCGGGGGGAAGAATGAGCAGTTCTTC	CASSQESVTGGKNEQFF
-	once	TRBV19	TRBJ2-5	TGTGCCAGTAGTAGCCGGGGCCAAGAGACCCAGTACTTC	CASSSRGQETQYF
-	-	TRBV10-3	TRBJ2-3	TGTGCCATCAGTGAGTCGGAGACAGTCACAGATACGCAGTATTTT	CAISESETVTDTQYF
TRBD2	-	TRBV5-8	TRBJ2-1	TGTGCCAGCAGCTTCGGGGGGGCCTCCTACAATGAGCAGTTCTTC	CASSFGGASYNEQFF
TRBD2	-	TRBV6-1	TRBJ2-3	TGTGCCAGCAGTGGTTCTAGCGGGGGGCCAGATACGCAGTATTTT	CASSGSSGGPDTQYF
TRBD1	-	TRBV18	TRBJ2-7	TGTGCCAGCTCACCACAACAGGGGTCACCCCCCTACGAGCAGTACTTC	CASSPQQGSPPYEQYF
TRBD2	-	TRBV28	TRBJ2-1	TGTGCCAGCAGTTTAATTTTGAAGCGGGGAGGAGATGGTAGCTCCTACAATGAGCAGTTCTTC	CASSLILKRGGDGSSYNEQFF
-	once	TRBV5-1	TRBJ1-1	TGCGCCAGCAGCCCGGATAGCGGGGGGTACACTGAAGCTTTCTTT	CASSPDSGGYTEAFF
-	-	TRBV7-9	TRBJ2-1	TGTTCCAGCAGCTTAATGCCCGCGGGGGAGCAGTTCTTC	CSSSLMPAGEQFF
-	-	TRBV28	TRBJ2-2	TGTGCCAGCAGGTTAGACCGGGGATTCGGGACCGGGGAGCTGTTTTTT	CASRLDRGFGTGELFF
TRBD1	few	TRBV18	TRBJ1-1	TGTGCCAGCTCACCACCACAGGGACAGGGTACGATGGCTTTCTTT	CASSPPQGQGTMAFF
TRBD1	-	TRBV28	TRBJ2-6	TGTGCCAGCAGCCCGACAGGGGCTGGGGCCAACGTCCTGACTTTC	CASSPTGAGANVLTF
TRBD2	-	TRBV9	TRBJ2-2	TGTGCCAGCAGCGTAGCACTAGCGGCCGGGGAGCTGTTTTTT	CASSVALAAGELFF
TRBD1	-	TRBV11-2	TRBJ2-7	TGTGCCAGCAGCTTTCAAACAGGGGAAGTTTTTTTC	CASSFQTGEVFF
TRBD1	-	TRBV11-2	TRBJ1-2	TGTGCCAGCAGCCTCCGGACAGGTCGAGCTAACTATGGCTACACCTTC	CASSLRTGRANYGYTF
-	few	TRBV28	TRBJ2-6	TGTGCCAGCAGTTTAACGGTCTCTGGGGCCAACGGCCTGACTTTC	CASSLTVSGANGLTF
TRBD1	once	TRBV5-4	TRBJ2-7	TGTGCCAGCAGCTTGGCCGTAGGACAGGGGACCGAGCAGTACTTC	CASSLAVGQGTEQYF
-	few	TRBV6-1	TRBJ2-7	TGTGCCAGCAGTGCCGATCAGGGGAGCTACGAGCAGTACTTC	CASSADQGSYEQYF
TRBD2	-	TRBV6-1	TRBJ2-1	TGTGCCAGCAGTGTGCGGGGGAATGAGCAGTTCTTC	CASSVRGNEQFF
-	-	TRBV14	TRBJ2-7	TGTGCCAGCAGCCAAGAAGATGCACACTACTACGAGCAGTACTTC	CASSQEDAHYYEQYF
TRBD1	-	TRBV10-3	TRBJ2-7	TGTGCCATCAGTCCAGGACAGGGGTCCTACGAGCAGTACTTC	CAISPGQGSYEQYF